Below are 28 T cell receptor beta chains sequenced from a single sample in a study of blood T cell repertoires in COVID-19 (dated by TCRdb to between 2020 and 2021). Receptor amplification or capture employed the immunoSEQ multiplex PCR assay. TCRdb obtained this table from immuneACCESS and retained in-frame rearrangements with V and J assigned. These tables miss some clones; where compared with another copy, unresolved V genes account for less than half of the shortfall, and the remainder is unexplained. Within this sample are 180,000 or so clones, with approximately 88% of them counted one time only. The leading ten clones occupy over 10% of the sample. The source material was PBMCs or T cells enriched from blood (not recorded which). The receptors stem from an older woman who had recovered from COVID-19.

The chain couples TRBV29-1 to TRBJ2-2, with TRBD2 as a possible D gene (6 bases). The germline CDR1 and CDR2 sequences are SQVTM and ANQGSEA. The CDR3 has 14 residues. V was trimmed by 4 bases and J by 2 bases, leaving 11 bases between them. CDR3 sequence (DNA): TGCAGCGTTGTCAGCGGGCTTAACACCGGGGAGCTGTTTTTT. It codes for CSVVSGLNTGELFF.

The J gene is TRBJ1-1, the V gene TRBV4-1; D gene ambiguous. Looked up from germline, CDR1 is MGHRA and CDR2 is YSYEKL. The V end lost 0 bases, the J end lost 4 bases, and 6 bases lay between the germline ends. CDR3 length: 13 residues. The CDR3 is CASSQDGSTEAFF. For the CDR3, the DNA is TGCGCCAGCAGCCAAGATGGCAGCACTGAAGCTTTCTTT.

The V and J genes are TRBV30 and TRBJ1-1; D unresolved. Between the trimmed V and J ends, which lost 0 bases and 5 bases, there was a span of 4 bases. Germline lookup yields CDR1 GTSNPN and CDR2 SVGIG (reference sequence). CDR3 size: 11 residues. The CDR3 reads CAWSVMTEAFF. CDR3 bases: TGTGCCTGGAGTGTTATGACTGAAGCTTTCTTT.

The rearrangement links TRBV10-3 to TRBJ1-1; D is perhaps TRBD1 (5 bases). Trimming cost V 4 bases and J 6 bases, with 12 bases left between them. The CDR3 loop spans 13 amino acids. Germline CDR1 and CDR2: ENHRY and SYGVKD. CDR3 bases: TGTGCCATCAGTGGTCAGGGATTCGCTGAAGCTTTCTTT. Translated, it gives CAISGQGFAEAFF.

DNA for the CDR3: TGTGCCAGCAGTTCCGGACAGGGAGGCGGCTACACCTTC. Its protein product is CASSSGQGGGYTF. The rearrangement joins TRBV28 to TRBJ1-2; TRBD1 matches 8 bases. Germline V lookup: CDR1 MDHEN, CDR2 SYDVKM. The V and J ends lost 4 bases and 8 bases, in that order; junction bases with no gene match: 6. This CDR3 has 13 residues.

This chain joins TRBV7-2 and TRBJ1-2, with D tentatively TRBD1 (5 bases). The CDR3 consists of 14 residues. Germline CDR1 reads SGHTA; CDR2 reads FQGNSA. The ends were cut back, 5 bases at V and 0 bases at J, with 10 bases in the middle. The CDR3 sequence: CASSPQTANYGYTF. In nucleotides, the CDR3 is TGTGCCAGCAGCCCCCAGACAGCTAACTATGGCTACACCTTC.

The chain uses TRBV4-2 and TRBJ1-1; D call uncertain. The CDR3 has 14 residues. Germline V gene sequence: CDR1 LGHNA, CDR2 YNFKEQ. The germline V and J ends were trimmed by 0 bases and 0 bases, with 5 bases remaining between them. CDR3 residues: CASSQEQLNTEAFF. The CDR3 DNA is TGTGCCAGCAGCCAAGAACAGTTGAACACTGAAGCTTTCTTT.

The gene calls are TRBV7-8 and TRBJ2-7, with 10 bases lining up with TRBD1. The CDR3 consists of 14 residues. CDR1 SGHVS and CDR2 FQNEAQ come from the germline V gene. Losses at the gene ends were 5 bases for V and 7 bases for J; bases not matched to a gene: 8. In DNA, the CDR3 is TGTGCCAGCAGCACCCGGGGGACAGGGGTTGAGCAGTACTTC. Protein: CASSTRGTGVEQYF.

The chain joins TRBV9 to TRBJ1-2, with 9 bases identical to TRBD1. Germline V gene data show CDR1 as SGDLS and CDR2 as YYNGEE. V trimming: 4 bases; J trimming: 8 bases; junction bases outside the gene matches: 9. This CDR3 is built from 14 residues. The CDR3 sequence is CASSPGQGSEGYTF. In DNA, the CDR3 is TGTGCCAGCAGCCCAGGACAGGGGAGTGAGGGCTACACCTTC.

In this sample, this clone turned up a few times. This chain links TRBV9 with TRBJ1-4, with 8 bases aligning to TRBD1. The V gene's germline CDR1 is SGDLS and CDR2 YYNGEE. The V segment lost 3 bases and the J segment 6 bases; nucleotides outside the gene matches: 7. The CDR3 spans 15 residues. The CDR3 DNA sequence: TGTGCCAGCAGCGGACAGGGGAATGATCATGAAAAACTGTTTTTT. It yields the protein CASSGQGNDHEKLFF. The full variable domain, its missing parts supplied by reference TRBV9 and TRBJ1-4, is DSGVTQTPKHLITATGQRVTLRCSPRSGDLSVYWYQQSLDQGLQFLIQYYNGEERAKGNILERFSAQQFPDLHSELNLSSLELGDSALYFCASSGQGNDHEKLFFGSGTQLSVL.

The chain carries TRBV21-1 and TRBJ2-1; TRBD1 is taken as the D call from the table, unchecked against the DNA. TRBV21-1 corresponds to a pseudogene. The CDR3 runs to 12 residues. CDR3 sequence reads: CASSKDRGEQFF. The CDR3 DNA sequence: TGTGCCAGCAGCAAAGACAGGGGTGAGCAGTTCTTC.

This clone was observed many times. In DNA form, the CDR3 reads TGCGCCAGCAGCCATAGACAGGGAGCAAACTACGAGCAGTACTTC. Residues: CASSHRQGANYEQYF. This chain uses TRBV4-1 with TRBJ2-7; 7 bases fit TRBD1. With V trimmed by 3 bases and J by 3 bases, 8 bases remained unmatched. The CDR3 is 15 amino acids. CDR1 MGHRA and CDR2 YSYEKL come from the germline V gene.

The chain employs TRBV5-1 and TRBJ1-1; no clear D gene. Trimming left V 0 bases short and J 4 bases short, with 13 bases between. The CDR3 spans 15 residues. The germline gives CDR1 SGHRS, CDR2 YFSETQ. The CDR3, as DNA: TGCGCCAGCAGCTTGGAATGGGGAGTCGGCACTGAAGCTTTCTTT. It yields the protein CASSLEWGVGTEAFF. The full variable domain, with the rest looked up from reference TRBV5-1 and TRBJ1-1, is KAGVTQTPRYLIKTRGQQVTLSCSPISGHRSVSWYQQTPGQGLQFLFEYFSETQRNKGNFPGRFSGRQFSNSRSEMNVSTLELGDSALYLCASSLEWGVGTEAFFGQGTRLTVV.

The rearrangement links TRBV28 to TRBJ1-4; D call uncertain. V dropped 3 bases and J dropped 4 bases, with 12 bases sitting between them. Per the germline V gene, CDR1 is MDHEN and CDR2 is SYDVKM. This CDR3 spans 15 amino acids. The CDR3 bases are TGTGCCAGCAGTTTTCTGGCAGACTTTAATGAAAAACTGTTTTTT. This codes for CASSFLADFNEKLFF.

This clone was observed a handful of times. The J gene is TRBJ2-1, the V gene TRBV29-1; a weak D match, TRBD2 (5 bases). Germline values: CDR1 SQVTM, CDR2 ANQGSEA. The CDR3 length is 14 residues. Trimming cost V 4 bases and J 4 bases, with 14 bases left between them. CDR3 in DNA: TGCAGCGTTGCTGAGGGAGTGATTTACAATGAGCAGTTCTTC. This codes for CSVAEGVIYNEQFF.

This clone appeared a single time. This chain connects TRBV9 to TRBJ2-2; D is possibly TRBD1 (6 bases). V was clipped by 3 bases and J by 5 bases, with 11 bases between them. The CDR3 loop spans 14 amino acids. Germline CDR1 and CDR2: SGDLS and YYNGEE. In nucleotides, the CDR3 is TGTGCCAGCAGCGGTCAGGGACATACCGGGGAGCTGTTTTTT. Translation gives CASSGQGHTGELFF.

This rearrangement joins TRBV6-5 to TRBJ1-2; maybe TRBD1 (5 bases). Germline values: CDR1 MNHEY, CDR2 SVGAGI. The length of the CDR3 is 13 residues. V dropped 6 bases and J dropped 6 bases, with 14 bases sitting between them. In nucleotides, the CDR3 is TGTGCCAGCAGCTCAGGGTCCCCGAATGGCTACACCTTC. The encoded protein is CASSSGSPNGYTF.

The chain links TRBV4-1 to TRBJ1-5, with TRBD1 matching 9 bases. From germline, CDR1 is MGHRA and CDR2 YSYEKL. This CDR3 comprises 17 residues. V gave up 3 bases and J gave up 7 bases; unmatched junction bases: 13. This chain's CDR3 is CASSQRPGTGMEQPQHF. The CDR3 DNA is TGCGCCAGCAGCCAGCGCCCCGGGACAGGGATGGAACAGCCCCAGCATTTT.

The J gene is TRBJ2-1, the V gene TRBV7-3, with TRBD2 matching 7 bases. The CDR3 is made up of 15 amino acids. Germline trimming cut 4 bases from V and 3 bases from J; bases unmatched to any gene: 6. The germline V gene has CDR1 SGHTA and CDR2 FQGTGA. CDR3 amino acids: CASSSSGTNYNEQFF. The CDR3 DNA reads as TGTGCCAGCAGCTCTTCCGGGACTAACTACAATGAGCAGTTCTTC.

This clone was seen ten or more times. This chain joins TRBV11-2 and TRBJ2-2, with D possibly matching TRBD1 (6 bases). Per the germline V gene, CDR1 is SGHAT and CDR2 is FQNNGV. The ends were cut back, 2 bases at V and 1 base at J, with 8 bases in the middle. This CDR3 spans 15 amino acids. The CDR3 DNA reads as TGTGCCAGCAGCTTAATCAGGGGGAACACCGGGGAGCTGTTTTTT. Amino acid sequence: CASSLIRGNTGELFF.

The V gene is TRBV24-1, the J gene TRBJ2-5, with D tentatively TRBD2 (6 bases). The V and J ends lost 2 bases and 2 bases respectively, with 17 bases between them. This CDR3 spans 17 amino acids. Per germline, CDR1 KGHDR and CDR2 SFDVKD. In DNA form, the CDR3 reads TGTGCCACCAGTGATTCCACGGCCCGGGGGAGACAAGAGACCCAGTACTTC. Translating it yields CATSDSTARGRQETQYF.

V and J are TRBV2 and TRBJ2-3; maybe TRBD2 (6 bases). CDR3 length: 14 residues. Germline CDR1 is SNHLY and CDR2 is FYNNEI. Trimming stripped 6 bases from V and 5 bases from J, with 15 bases between. The CDR3 coding sequence is TGTGCCAGCAGCGGAGGGAGCTGGGGAGATACGCAGTATTTT. This sequence encodes CASSGGSWGDTQYF. Variable domain in full (rest from reference TRBV2 and TRBJ2-3): EPEVTQTPSHQVTQMGQEVILRCVPISNHLYFYWYRQILGQKVEFLVSFYNNEISEKSEIFDDQFSVERPDGSNFTLKIRSTKLEDSAMYFCASSGGSWGDTQYFGPGTRLTVL.

The gene calls are TRBV9 and TRBJ2-7; 9 nucleotides agree with TRBD1. Germline CDR1 reads SGDLS; CDR2 reads YYNGEE. The CDR3 has 14 residues. The ends lost 4 bases at V and 6 bases at J; junction bases unmatched: 8. The CDR3, as DNA: TGTGCCAGCAGCCTTGGGACAGGGAGAAGCGAGCAGTACTTC. Its translation is CASSLGTGRSEQYF.

V is TRBV19 and J is TRBJ1-1; TRBD1 aligns across 7 bases. V trimming: 7 bases; J trimming: 0 bases; junction bases outside the gene matches: 5. CDR1 and CDR2 (germline): LNHDA, SQIVND (reference sequence). The CDR3 runs 14 residues. CDR3 sequence: CASNQGQLNTEAFF. The CDR3 DNA is TGTGCCAGTAACCAGGGACAGCTGAACACTGAAGCTTTCTTT.

The CDR3 DNA reads as TGTGCCAGCAGCTACCTACGGACAGGGACGGGAGAGACCCAGTACTTC. It codes for CASSYLRTGTGETQYF. The chain employs TRBV7-8 and TRBJ2-5; 8 bases are a match to TRBD1. CDR3 length: 16 residues. V gave up 4 bases and J gave up 4 bases; unmatched junction bases: 11. CDR1 is SGHVS and CDR2 is FQNEAQ in the germline V gene.

The chain links TRBV27 to TRBJ2-7; 8 bases align to TRBD1. J was trimmed by 4 bases and V by 6 bases; bases with no gene match: 17. The CDR3 totals 17 residues. In germline, CDR1 is MNHEY, CDR2 SMNVEV (reference sequence). In nucleotides, the CDR3 is TGTGCCAGCAGCCGTATCGCTTCAGGGGGCGTGAGTTACGAGCAGTACTTC. It is translated as CASSRIASGGVSYEQYF.

This clone was detected once. J is TRBJ2-3 and V is TRBV7-9; D is perhaps TRBD1 (5 bases). There are 13 residues in the CDR3. CDR1 SEHNR and CDR2 FQNEAQ come from the germline V gene (reference sequence). Deletions cut 1 base from V and 6 bases from J, with 8 bases between. The CDR3 here is CASSLVRGDTQYF. The CDR3 region has the DNA TGTGCCAGCAGCTTAGTAAGGGGCGATACGCAGTATTTT. The full variable domain, its missing parts supplied by reference TRBV7-9 and TRBJ2-3, is DTGVSQNPRHKITKRGQNVTFRCDPISEHNRLYWYRQTLGQGPEFLTYFQNEAQLEKSRLLSDRFSAERPKGSFSTLEIQRTEQGDSAMYLCASSLVRGDTQYFGPGTRLTVL.

The chain has TRBV5-1 and TRBJ2-3, with D possibly being TRBD2 (6 bases). CDR3 length equals 15 residues. Trimming took 0 bases from V and 3 from J, leaving 11 bases between them. The germline gives CDR1 SGHRS, CDR2 YFSETQ. For the CDR3, the DNA is TGCGCCAGCAGCTTGGAAGGGACTGGAACAGATACGCAGTATTTT. The encoded protein is CASSLEGTGTDTQYF.